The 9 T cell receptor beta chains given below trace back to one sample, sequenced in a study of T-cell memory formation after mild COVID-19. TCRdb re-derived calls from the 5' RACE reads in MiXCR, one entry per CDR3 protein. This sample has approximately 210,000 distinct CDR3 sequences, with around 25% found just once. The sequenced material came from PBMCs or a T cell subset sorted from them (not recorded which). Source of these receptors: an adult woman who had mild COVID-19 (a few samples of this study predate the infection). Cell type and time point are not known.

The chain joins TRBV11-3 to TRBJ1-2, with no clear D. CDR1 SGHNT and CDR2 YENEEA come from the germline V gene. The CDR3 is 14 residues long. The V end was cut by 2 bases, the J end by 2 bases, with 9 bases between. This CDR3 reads CASSLTSGNYGYTF. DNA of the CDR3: TGTGCCAGCAGCTTAACTTCGGGGAACTATGGCTACACCTTC.

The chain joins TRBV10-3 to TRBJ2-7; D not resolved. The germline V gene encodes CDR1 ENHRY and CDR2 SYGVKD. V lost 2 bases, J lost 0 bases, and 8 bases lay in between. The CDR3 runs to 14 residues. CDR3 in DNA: TGTGCCATCAGTGAGACCAGGAGCTCCTACGAGCAGTACTTC. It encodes CAISETRSSYEQYF.

CDR3 DNA: TGTGCCAGCAGCTTACCGGGACAGGGAGTCACAGATACGCAGTATTTT. Translating gives CASSLPGQGVTDTQYF. V and J are TRBV5-8 and TRBJ2-3, with 9 bases fitting TRBD1. The CDR3 spans 16 residues. CDR1 and CDR2 (germline): SGHTS, YDEGEE. V lost 2 bases and J lost 2; bases outside the gene matches: 6.

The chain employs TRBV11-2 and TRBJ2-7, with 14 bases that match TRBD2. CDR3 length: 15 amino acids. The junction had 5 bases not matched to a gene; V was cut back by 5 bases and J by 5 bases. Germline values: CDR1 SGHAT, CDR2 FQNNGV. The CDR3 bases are TGTGCCAGCAGCGCTCGACTAGCGGGGGGGGACGAGCAGTACTTC. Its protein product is CASSARLAGGDEQYF.

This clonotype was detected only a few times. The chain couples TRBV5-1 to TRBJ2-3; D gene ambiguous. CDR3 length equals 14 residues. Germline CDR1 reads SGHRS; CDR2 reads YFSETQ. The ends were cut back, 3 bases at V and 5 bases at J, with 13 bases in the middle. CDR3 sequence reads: CASSYAQSGDTQYF. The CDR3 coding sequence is TGCGCCAGCAGCTACGCCCAATCCGGAGATACGCAGTATTTT.

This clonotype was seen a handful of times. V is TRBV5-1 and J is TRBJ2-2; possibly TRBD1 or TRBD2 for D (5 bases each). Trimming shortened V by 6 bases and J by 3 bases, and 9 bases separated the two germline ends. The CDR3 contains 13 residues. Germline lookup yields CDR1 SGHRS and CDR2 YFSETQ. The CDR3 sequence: CASTGADTGELFF. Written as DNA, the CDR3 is TGCGCCAGCACCGGGGCTGACACCGGGGAGCTGTTTTTT. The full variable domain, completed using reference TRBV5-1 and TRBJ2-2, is KAGVTQTPRYLIKTRGQQVTLSCSPISGHRSVSWYQQTPGQGLQFLFEYFSETQRNKGNFPGRFSGRQFSNSRSEMNVSTLELGDSALYLCASTGADTGELFFGEGSRLTVL.

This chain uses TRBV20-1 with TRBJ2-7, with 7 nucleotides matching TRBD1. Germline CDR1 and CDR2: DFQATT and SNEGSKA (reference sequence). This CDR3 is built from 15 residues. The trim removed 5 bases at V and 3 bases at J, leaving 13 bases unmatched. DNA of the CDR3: TGCAGTGCTCGAAAACCGGGACAGACCAACTACGAGCAGTACTTC. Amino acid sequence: CSARKPGQTNYEQYF.

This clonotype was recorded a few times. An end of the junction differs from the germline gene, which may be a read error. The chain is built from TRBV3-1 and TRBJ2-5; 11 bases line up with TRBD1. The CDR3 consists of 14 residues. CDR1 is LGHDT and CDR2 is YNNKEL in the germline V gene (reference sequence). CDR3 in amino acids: CASSWTGGQKTQYF. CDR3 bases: TGTGCCAGCAGTTGGACAGGGGGCCAAAAGACCCAGTACTTC.

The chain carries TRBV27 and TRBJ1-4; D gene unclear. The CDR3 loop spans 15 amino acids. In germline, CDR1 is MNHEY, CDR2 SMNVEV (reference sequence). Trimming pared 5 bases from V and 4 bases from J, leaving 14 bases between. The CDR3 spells CASSPRQAINEKLFF. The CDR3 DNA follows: TGTGCCAGCAGTCCCCGCCAGGCGATTAATGAAAAACTGTTTTTT.